The clone carrying this T cell receptor beta chain was recorded many times. Its target is unknown. The germline V and J ends were trimmed by 4 bases and 2 bases, with 5 bases remaining between them. The CDR3 has 12 residues. Germline CDR1 reads SGHRS; CDR2 reads YFSETQ. The data belong to a study of tumor-infiltrating lymphocytes in primary liver carcinoma. Study-wide results and caveats: About 7.5-25% of top clones, no more, were shared by all five regions. The difference in top-250-clone fraction between tumors and blood was significant, favoring tumors (p = 0.039).

Synthesis of TCR beta cDNA was carried out from 450 to 500 ng total RNA with a constant-region primer. Amplification in three nested multiplex PCR rounds with slightly modified ARM-PCR gave rise to TCR beta libraries. Primers for the first two PCR rounds were TRBV1-TRBV30 forward primers and a C-beta reverse primer (approximately 10 cycles per round). From the multiplex PCR reads, TCRdb called clonotypes with MiXCR, one entry per CDR3 protein. The sample has around 81,000 distinct CDR3 sequences; about 64% are singletons. Co-extraction yielded RNA and DNA from roughly 20-30 mg of unsorted bulk tissue. Separate regions, five per tumor, were sampled.

This sequence originates from a woman in her fifties or sixties with primary liver carcinoma and hepatitis B virus infection. V usage is TRBV5-1 and J usage is TRBJ2-3; D remains unclear. The sample taken for sequencing was liver tumor tissue from sampling region 4. Subset indicated: tumor region T4, right-lateral pole. The CDR3 region has the DNA TGCGCCAGCAGCGCTTCCACAGATACGCAGTATTTT. Protein sequence: CASSASTDTQYF.